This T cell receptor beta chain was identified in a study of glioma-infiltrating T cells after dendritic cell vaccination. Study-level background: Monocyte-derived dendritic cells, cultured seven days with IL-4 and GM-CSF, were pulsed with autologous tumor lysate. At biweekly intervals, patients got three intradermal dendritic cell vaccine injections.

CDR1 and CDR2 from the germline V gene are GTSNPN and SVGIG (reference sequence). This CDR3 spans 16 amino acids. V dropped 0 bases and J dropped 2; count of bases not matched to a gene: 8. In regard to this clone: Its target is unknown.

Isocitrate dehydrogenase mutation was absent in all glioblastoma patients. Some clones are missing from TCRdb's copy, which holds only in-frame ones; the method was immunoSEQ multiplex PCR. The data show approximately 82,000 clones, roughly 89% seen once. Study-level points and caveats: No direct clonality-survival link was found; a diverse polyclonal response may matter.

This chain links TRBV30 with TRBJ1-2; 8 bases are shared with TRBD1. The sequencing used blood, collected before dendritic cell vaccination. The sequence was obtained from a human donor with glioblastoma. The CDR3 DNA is TGTGCCTGGAGTGTAGCCCCGACAGGGGTAAACTATGGCTACACCTTC. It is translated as CAWSVAPTGVNYGYTF.